This note documents a single T cell receptor beta chain sequence. TCRdb keeps only in-frame clones here, not all; method: immunoSEQ multiplex PCR. Among about 360,000 clones listed, roughly 88% were seen once. The sample belongs to a study of cytomegalovirus exposure and HLA in healthy donors. Germline lookup yields CDR1 MNHNY and CDR2 SVGAGI (reference sequence). This CDR3 has 15 amino acids. V trimming: 7 bases; J trimming: 6 bases; junction bases outside the gene matches: 9. The TCR sequence derives from a woman between 18 and 29 years old in good health and CMV-seronegative. Sequencing used PBMCs. V and J are TRBV6-6 and TRBJ2-1; 10 positions match TRBD1. CDR3 DNA sequence: TGTGCCAGCACCACCGGGACAGGGGTTTCCAATGAGCAGTTCTTC. Translating it yields CASTTGTGVSNEQFF.